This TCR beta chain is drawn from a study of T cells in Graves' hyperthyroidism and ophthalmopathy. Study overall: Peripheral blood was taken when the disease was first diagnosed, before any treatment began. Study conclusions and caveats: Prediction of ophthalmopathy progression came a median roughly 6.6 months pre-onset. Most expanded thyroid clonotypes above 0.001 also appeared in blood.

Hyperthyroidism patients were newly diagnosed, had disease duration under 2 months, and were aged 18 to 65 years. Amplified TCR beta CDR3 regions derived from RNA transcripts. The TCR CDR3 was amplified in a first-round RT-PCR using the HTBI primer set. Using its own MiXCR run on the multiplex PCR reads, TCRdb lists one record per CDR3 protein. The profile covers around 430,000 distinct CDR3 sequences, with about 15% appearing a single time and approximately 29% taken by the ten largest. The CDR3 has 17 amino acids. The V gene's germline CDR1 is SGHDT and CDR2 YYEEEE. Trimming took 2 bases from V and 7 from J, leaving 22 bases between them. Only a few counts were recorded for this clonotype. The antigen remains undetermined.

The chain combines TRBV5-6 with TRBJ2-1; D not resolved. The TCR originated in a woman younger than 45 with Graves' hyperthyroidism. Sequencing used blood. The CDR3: CASSFGPGLYGQNEQFF. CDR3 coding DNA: TGTGCCAGCAGCTTTGGGCCCGGGCTTTACGGTCAGAATGAGCAGTTCTTC.